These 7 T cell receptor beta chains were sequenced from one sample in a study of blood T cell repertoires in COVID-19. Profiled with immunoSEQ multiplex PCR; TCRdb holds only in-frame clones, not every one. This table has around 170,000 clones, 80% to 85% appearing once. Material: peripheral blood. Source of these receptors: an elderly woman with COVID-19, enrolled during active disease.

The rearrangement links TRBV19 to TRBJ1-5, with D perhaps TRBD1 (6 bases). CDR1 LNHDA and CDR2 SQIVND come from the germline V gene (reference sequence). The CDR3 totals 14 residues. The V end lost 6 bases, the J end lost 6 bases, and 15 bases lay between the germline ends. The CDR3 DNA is TGTGCCAGTAGCCTTAACAGGGCCGGTCAGCCCCAGCATTTT. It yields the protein CASSLNRAGQPQHF.

CDR3 region: CASSIDLYGYTF. The CDR3 DNA is TGTGCCAGTAGTATAGACCTCTATGGCTACACCTTC. The rearrangement joins TRBV19 to TRBJ1-2; unclear D gene. V was shortened by 0 bases and J by 4 bases, with 3 bases between the two germline ends. Germline V gene sequence: CDR1 LNHDA, CDR2 SQIVND (reference sequence). CDR3 length: 12 residues. Looking up the rest from reference TRBV19 and TRBJ1-2 gives the full variable domain: DGGITQSPKYLFRKEGQNVTLSCEQNLNHDAMYWYRQDPGQGLRLIYYSQIVNDFQKGDIAEGYSVSREKKESFPLTVTSAQKNPTAFYLCASSIDLYGYTFGSGTRLTVV.

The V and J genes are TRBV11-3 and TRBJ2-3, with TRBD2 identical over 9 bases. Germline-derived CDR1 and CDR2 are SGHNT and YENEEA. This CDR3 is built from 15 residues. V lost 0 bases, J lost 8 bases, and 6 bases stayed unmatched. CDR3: CASSLEGLAGSTQYF. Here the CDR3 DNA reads TGTGCCAGCAGCTTAGAAGGCCTAGCGGGGAGTACGCAGTATTTT. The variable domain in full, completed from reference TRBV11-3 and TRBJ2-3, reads EAGVVQSPRYKIIEKKQPVAFWCNPISGHNTLYWYLQNLGQGPELLIRYENEEAVDDSQLPKDRFSAERLKGVDSTLKIQPAELGDSAVYLCASSLEGLAGSTQYFGPGTRLTVL.

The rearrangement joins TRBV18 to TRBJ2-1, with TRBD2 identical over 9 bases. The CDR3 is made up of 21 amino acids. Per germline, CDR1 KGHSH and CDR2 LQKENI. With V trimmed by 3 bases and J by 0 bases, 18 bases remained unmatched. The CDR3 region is CASSPFVGAGGYGSSYNEQFF. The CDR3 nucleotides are TGTGCCAGCTCACCCTTCGTGGGAGCGGGGGGTTACGGAAGCTCCTACAATGAGCAGTTCTTC. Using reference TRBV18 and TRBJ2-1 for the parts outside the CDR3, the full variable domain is NAGVMQNPRHLVRRRGQEARLRCSPMKGHSHVYWYRQLPEEGLKFMVYLQKENIIDESGMPKERFSAEFPKEGPSILRIQQVVRGDSAAYFCASSPFVGAGGYGSSYNEQFFGPGTRLTVL.

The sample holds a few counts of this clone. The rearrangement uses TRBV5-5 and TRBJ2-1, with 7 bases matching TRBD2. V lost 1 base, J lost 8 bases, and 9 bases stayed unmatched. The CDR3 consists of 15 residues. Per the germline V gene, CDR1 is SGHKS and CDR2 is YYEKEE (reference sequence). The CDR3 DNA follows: TGTGCCAGCAGCTTGAGGGACTACCTTAGTTATGAGCAGTTCTTC. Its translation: CASSLRDYLSYEQFF.

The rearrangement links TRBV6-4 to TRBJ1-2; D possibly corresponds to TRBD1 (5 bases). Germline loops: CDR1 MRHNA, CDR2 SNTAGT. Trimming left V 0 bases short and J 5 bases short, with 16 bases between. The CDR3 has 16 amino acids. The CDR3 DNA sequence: TGTGCCAGCAGTGACTCCCCCCCAGGGATGAGGTATGGCTACACCTTC. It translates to CASSDSPPGMRYGYTF.

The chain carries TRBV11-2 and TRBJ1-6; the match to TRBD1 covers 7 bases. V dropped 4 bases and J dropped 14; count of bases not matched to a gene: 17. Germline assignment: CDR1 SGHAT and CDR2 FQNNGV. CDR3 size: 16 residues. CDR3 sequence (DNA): TGTGCCAGCAGCTCACCGACAGGGACGTCTAGTTGGGCCCTCCACTTT. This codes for CASSSPTGTSSWALHF.